These T cell receptor beta chains were read from a single sample in a study of cytomegalovirus exposure and HLA in healthy donors. Data came from immunoSEQ multiplex PCR; TCRdb stores just in-frame clones and leaves some out. Of roughly 150,000 clones detected, approximately 79% appear once; the ten largest clones hold 2.3%. Material for sequencing was PBMCs. These receptors were collected from a male donor in good health and CMV-seronegative. Each CDR3 is given with its conserved first and last residue. Fields, in order: D gene, clone size, V gene, J gene, CDR3 DNA, CDR3 protein. The D gene is left open where the match is weak. Size is omitted from some rows. Given values are once, few, many or a class for expanded clones.

>TRBD1|NA|TRBV6-5|TRBJ1-1
TGTGCCAGCCAGACAGGGGGCCCTACCAACACTGAAGCTTTCTTT
CASQTGGPTNTEAFF
>NA|once|TRBV10-2|TRBJ1-5
TGCGCCAGCAGGACCGGGAATCAGCCCCAGCATTTT
CASRTGNQPQHF
>NA|NA|TRBV2|TRBJ1-1
TGTGCCAGCAGTGACAGGAGGGCCAGGACACTGGGAGCTTTCTTT
CASSDRRARTLGAFF
>NA|NA|TRBV7-9|TRBJ1-4
TGTGCCAGCAGCTTTGCCCGCCGGACAGCGCGGGCAATTAATGAAAAACTGTTTTTT
CASSFARRTARAINEKLFF
>NA|NA|TRBV5-6|TRBJ1-4
TGTGCCAGCAGCCTGCCGGAAGAGGGTGAAAAACTGTTTTTT
CASSLPEEGEKLFF
>TRBD1|NA|TRBV15|TRBJ1-3
TGTGCCACCAGCATTACGGTTATTGACAGGGGGCCATCCGGAAACACCATATATTTT
CATSITVIDRGPSGNTIYF
>TRBD1|NA|TRBV6-1|TRBJ2-5
TGTGCCAGCCGTTGGGACAGGGGGCGGGAGACCCAGTACTTC
CASRWDRGRETQYF
>TRBD1|NA|TRBV6-1|TRBJ2-2
TGTGCCAGCAGTAAACGGACAGGGGTCACCGGGGAGCTGTTTTTT
CASSKRTGVTGELFF
>TRBD1|few|TRBV19|TRBJ2-5
TGTGCCAGTAGTAGGATCCGGGACAGGCCGGAGACCCAGTACTTC
CASSRIRDRPETQYF
>NA|once|TRBV6-1|TRBJ1-2
TGTGCCAGCAGTGACCCCGGGAAACACTATGGCTACACCTTC
CASSDPGKHYGYTF
>NA|NA|TRBV11-3|TRBJ2-1
TGTGCCAGCAGCTTCAGGAAGGTTTCCTACAATGAGCAGTTCTTC
CASSFRKVSYNEQFF
>NA|NA|TRBV18|TRBJ2-7
TGTGCCAGCTCACCGCCACAGCCCCTCGAGCAGTACTTC
CASSPPQPLEQYF
>NA|few|TRBV5-1|TRBJ1-1
TGCGCCAGCAGCTTGGAGATAGTGGGGGCTATAAACACTGAAGCTTTCTTT
CASSLEIVGAINTEAFF
>TRBD1|once|TRBV5-4|TRBJ1-1
TGTGCCAGCACAGGGGACAGGGGCACTGAAGCTTTCTTT
CASTGDRGTEAFF
>NA|NA|TRBV6-5|TRBJ1-2
TGTGCCAGCAGCCGCATGGGGGGGAAGGATGGCTACACCTTC
CASSRMGGKDGYTF
>TRBD1|once|TRBV2|TRBJ1-6
TGTGCCAGCAGTGAAAGCCCGACAGGGGGTAATTCACCCCTCCACTTT
CASSESPTGGNSPLHF
>TRBD2|NA|TRBV29-1|TRBJ2-5
TGCAGCGTTCTGGCTAGCGGGGGCCAAGAGACCCAGTACTTC
CSVLASGGQETQYF
>TRBD2|NA|TRBV7-2|TRBJ2-5
TGTGCCAGCAGCCTGGTGGGGGGGACGGAGACCCAGTACTTC
CASSLVGGTETQYF
>NA|NA|TRBV7-9|TRBJ1-2
TGTGCCAGCAGCCCGGGGGAGGGTCGTGGCTACACCTTC
CASSPGEGRGYTF
>NA|few|TRBV18|TRBJ2-7
TGTGCCAGCTCACCGGACATCTTCTACGAGCAGTACTTC
CASSPDIFYEQYF
>NA|once|TRBV7-9|TRBJ1-1
TGTGCCAGCAGCCGGAGGGGGAACACTGAAGCTTTCTTT
CASSRRGNTEAFF
>TRBD2|NA|TRBV2|TRBJ2-7
TGTGCCAGCAGCCCCAAGGTTCTAGCGGGGGTGGGTGAGCAGTACTTC
CASSPKVLAGVGEQYF
>TRBD1|NA|TRBV7-9|TRBJ1-5
TGTGCCAGCAGTCCGAGACAGGGCAGCCAGCCCCAGCATTTT
CASSPRQGSQPQHF
>NA|once|TRBV6-5|TRBJ1-4
TGTGCCAGCAGTCAAACAGGGCTTAATAATGAAAAACTGTTTTTT
CASSQTGLNNEKLFF
>TRBD1|NA|TRBV27|TRBJ2-1
TGTGCCAGCAGTTTCCGACAGGGCAATGAGCAGTTCTTC
CASSFRQGNEQFF
>TRBD1|NA|TRBV30|TRBJ1-5
TGTGCCTGGGCCCCAGGGGGCAGCAATCAGCCCCAGCATTTT
CAWAPGGSNQPQHF
>TRBD1|NA|TRBV5-8|TRBJ2-1
TGTGCCAGCAGCCGGACAGGGAGGTCCTACAATGAGCAGTTCTTC
CASSRTGRSYNEQFF
>NA|once|TRBV30|TRBJ2-7
TGTGCCTGGAGACGCCAGGGGATGTCCTACGAGCAGTACTTC
CAWRRQGMSYEQYF
>NA|NA|TRBV5-4|TRBJ2-3
TGTGCCAGCAGCTCCAGCGCCCGATCCGTAGATACGCAGTATTTT
CASSSSARSVDTQYF
>TRBD1|NA|TRBV19|TRBJ2-7
TGTGCCAGTAGTAGGACAGGGGGGTCCTACGAGCAGTACTTC
CASSRTGGSYEQYF
>TRBD1|NA|TRBV5-1|TRBJ2-2
TGCGCCAGCAGCTCACAGGGGGCAACCGGGGAGCTGTTTTTT
CASSSQGATGELFF
>TRBD2|NA|TRBV5-1|TRBJ2-7
TGCGCCAGCAGCTTACAGCGGGGGGCGGGTTACGAGCAGTACTTC
CASSLQRGAGYEQYF
>TRBD1|NA|TRBV18|TRBJ2-7
TGTGCCAGCTCACCAAGGGCAGGGGGCTCGTACGAGCAGTACTTC
CASSPRAGGSYEQYF
>TRBD1|few|TRBV6-1|TRBJ1-4
TGTGCCAGCAGTGCCAGGGTGGGCAGGGGGAATGAAAAACTGTTTTTT
CASSARVGRGNEKLFF
>NA|NA|TRBV7-6|TRBJ2-2
TGTGCCAGCAGCGCAAGGGGGACACTCAACACCGGGGAGCTGTTTTTT
CASSARGTLNTGELFF
>NA|once|TRBV4-1|TRBJ2-7
TGCGCCAGCAGCCAAGAGAAAGTAGCGGCCTACGAGCAGTACTTC
CASSQEKVAAYEQYF
>TRBD1|NA|TRBV29-1|TRBJ2-7
TGCAGCGTGGGGACAGAGTACCCCTACGAGCAGTACTTC
CSVGTEYPYEQYF
>TRBD1|NA|TRBV27|TRBJ1-1
TGTGCCAGCAGTCGAAGAGAGACAGGGGGCTTGAGGGTTGACACTGAAGCTTTCTTT
CASSRRETGGLRVDTEAFF
>NA|NA|TRBV6-6|TRBJ2-7
TGTGCCAGCAGTTATTCCCCCAGGGGATCTGACGAGCAGTACTTC
CASSYSPRGSDEQYF